The rows below give T cell receptor beta chains drawn from one sample of a study of blood T cell repertoires in COVID-19. Measured with immunoSEQ multiplex PCR; TCRdb has only the in-frame clones, and not every one. The sample contains 220,000 or so clones, 84% of which appear only once. Sequencing input: peripheral blood. Receptors were obtained from a man aged 30 to 45 with active or convalescent COVID-19. Each CDR3 is given with its conserved first and last residue. The D gene is left open where the match is weak. Only part of the rows carry a size: once, few, many, or a class if the clone is expanded.

TRBD1 19 few TRBJ1-5 TRBV19 CASSTPGDRNRYSNQPQHF TGTGCCAGTAGTACACCCGGGGACAGGAACAGATATAGCAATCAGCCCCAGCATTTT
TRBD2 15 NA TRBJ2-1 TRBV10-3 CAISAASGGYNEQFF TGTGCCATCAGTGCCGCTAGCGGGGGCTACAATGAGCAGTTCTTC
TRBD2 13 NA TRBJ2-5 TRBV28 CASSFGLVVTQYF TGTGCCAGCAGTTTTGGACTAGTGGTGACCCAGTACTTC
NA 15 NA TRBJ2-1 TRBV11-1 CASSRTGSSYNEQFF TGTGCCAGCAGCAGGACGGGGAGCTCCTACAATGAGCAGTTCTTC
TRBD2 14 NA TRBJ2-7 TRBV6-5 CASSWDPGRVEQYF TGTGCCAGCAGCTGGGACCCAGGGAGGGTAGAGCAGTACTTC
NA 13 NA TRBJ2-1 TRBV25-1 CASRTRDYNEQFF TGTGCCAGCAGGACCCGGGACTACAATGAGCAGTTCTTC
NA 17 NA TRBJ2-3 TRBV4-3 CASSTLHPGGLTDTQYF TGCGCCAGCAGCACCCTGCACCCGGGGGGCCTGACAGATACGCAGTATTTT
TRBD1 13 NA TRBJ2-5 TRBV11-2 CASSGQGLETQYF TGTGCCAGCAGCGGACAGGGTCTAGAGACCCAGTACTTC
TRBD1 14 once TRBJ1-1 TRBV2 CASSEAGRGAEAFF TGTGCCAGCAGTGAAGCGGGCAGGGGGGCTGAAGCTTTCTTT
NA 15 once TRBJ1-2 TRBV4-1 CASSQAPNEGYGYTF TGCGCCAGCAGCCAAGCCCCGAACGAGGGCTATGGCTACACCTTC
NA 13 NA TRBJ2-5 TRBV30 CAWSKGRQETQYF TGTGCCTGGAGTAAGGGGAGGCAAGAGACCCAGTACTTC
TRBD2 13 NA TRBJ2-7 TRBV5-1 CASRPPSGVEQYF TGCGCCAGCAGGCCCCCTAGCGGGGTCGAGCAGTACTTC
NA 12 once TRBJ1-1 TRBV28 CASCSLSTEAFF TGTGCCAGCTGTTCTCTAAGTACTGAAGCTTTCTTT
TRBD2 16 NA TRBJ2-5 TRBV5-1 CASSFTSGTARETQYF TGCGCCAGCAGCTTTACTAGCGGGACAGCTCGGGAGACCCAGTACTTC
NA 14 NA TRBJ2-5 TRBV6-2/TRBV6-3 CASSWGSDQETQYF TGTGCCAGCAGTTGGGGCAGCGACCAAGAGACCCAGTACTTC
TRBD2 15 NA TRBJ2-1 TRBV4-3 CASSVGLAGHNEQFF TGCGCCAGCAGCGTCGGGCTAGCGGGGCACAATGAGCAGTTCTTC
NA 15 NA TRBJ1-4 TRBV7-9 CASSPPFQGWEKLFF TGTGCCAGCAGTCCTCCTTTTCAGGGTTGGGAAAAACTGTTTTTT
TRBD2 19 NA TRBJ2-6 TRBV7-6 CASSFGAGGDYSGANVLTF TGTGCCAGCAGCTTTGGGGCCGGGGGGGACTACTCTGGGGCCAACGTCCTGACTTTC
TRBD1 16 NA TRBJ1-3 TRBV28 CASSKPGQGGGNTIYF TGTGCCAGCAGCAAACCGGGACAGGGAGGTGGAAACACCATATATTTT
NA 14 few TRBJ1-2 TRBV14 CASSQDLGFYGYTF TGTGCCAGCAGCCAAGATCTCGGGTTCTATGGCTACACCTTC
TRBD1 13 NA TRBJ1-5 TRBV29-1 CSVGTGGDQPQHF TGCAGCGTGGGGACAGGGGGGGATCAGCCCCAGCATTTT
TRBD2 16 NA TRBJ2-2 TRBV7-9 CASSEGLRTNTGELFF TGTGCCAGCAGCGAGGGACTAAGGACGAACACCGGGGAGCTGTTTTTT
NA 15 NA TRBJ1-2 TRBV19 CASSIGGGAPYGYTF TGTGCCAGTAGTATCGGAGGGGGGGCTCCCTATGGCTACACCTTC
NA 17 NA TRBJ1-3 TRBV21-1 CASSKRGKERPGNTIYF TGTGCCAGCAGCAAACGGGGTAAGGAAAGGCCCGGAAACACCATATATTTT
TRBD1 14 NA TRBJ1-5 TRBV28 CASSLLTGTGPQHF TGTGCCAGCAGTTTATTGACCGGGACAGGGCCCCAGCATTTT
NA 14 NA TRBJ2-5 TRBV2 CASSPNLAQETQYF TGTGCCAGCAGTCCAAATTTAGCCCAAGAGACCCAGTACTTC
TRBD2 16 once TRBJ2-5 TRBV6-6 CASSQSGTSGRETQYF TGTGCCAGCAGTCAATCCGGGACTAGCGGGAGAGAGACCCAGTACTTC
TRBD2 15 NA TRBJ2-3 TRBV10-1 CASNLLAGGADTQYF TGCGCCAGCAATCTACTAGCGGGAGGCGCAGATACGCAGTATTTT
NA 15 NA TRBJ1-5 TRBV19 CASSFRGSARVLTDF TGTGCCAGTAGTTTCCGCGGATCAGCCAGGGTACTTACGGATTTT
NA 12 NA TRBJ1-5 TRBV28 CASNRRPQPQHF TGTGCCAGCAACCGGAGACCTCAGCCCCAGCATTTT
TRBD2 15 NA TRBJ2-1 TRBV24-1 CATSAGSGAYNEQFF TGTGCCACCAGTGCAGGTAGCGGGGCCTACAATGAGCAGTTCTTC
NA 14 NA TRBJ1-1 TRBV5-1 CASSLVAGEPEAFF TGCGCCAGCAGCTTGGTTGCGGGGGAACCTGAAGCTTTCTTT
TRBD2 15 NA TRBJ2-1 TRBV7-9 CASSWGTSSYNEQFF TGTGCCAGCAGCTGGGGGACTAGCTCCTACAATGAGCAGTTCTTC
NA 14 NA TRBJ1-1 TRBV2 CASNPEKRGPEAFF TGTGCCAGCAACCCCGAAAAGCGGGGGCCTGAAGCTTTCTTT
TRBD1 15 NA TRBJ1-5 TRBV18 CASSPDRGGNQPQHF TGTGCCAGCTCACCGGACAGGGGTGGCAATCAGCCCCAGCATTTT
TRBD2 15 NA TRBJ2-7 TRBV28 CASSTRTSGRAVQYF TGTGCCAGCAGTACCCGGACTAGCGGGAGGGCGGTGCAGTACTTC
TRBD2 17 NA TRBJ2-7 TRBV28 CASTLHPGLAASYEQYF TGTGCCAGCACCCTCCACCCCGGACTAGCGGCTTCCTACGAGCAGTACTTC
NA 17 NA TRBJ2-1 TRBV21-1 CASSTRRTGAGYNEQFF TGTGCCAGCAGCACACGGAGGACGGGAGCCGGCTACAATGAGCAGTTCTTC
NA 14 NA TRBJ1-3 TRBV9 CASSPHEALFHPYF TGTGCCAGCAGCCCTCACGAGGCCCTCTTTCACCCCTATTTT
NA 15 NA TRBJ1-5 TRBV6-7 CASYKRGQLSQPQHF TGTGCCAGCTACAAAAGGGGACAATTAAGTCAGCCCCAGCATTTT
TRBD1 14 NA TRBJ1-5 TRBV5-1 CASSLGTGGQPQHF TGCGCCAGCAGCTTAGGGACAGGGGGACAGCCCCAGCATTTT
NA 13 few TRBJ2-7 TRBV5-1 CASSFQGGDEQYF TGCGCCAGCAGCTTCCAGGGGGGCGACGAGCAGTACTTC
TRBD2 18 NA TRBJ2-5 TRBV2 CASGSPRGGAGGPETQYF TGTGCCAGCGGGTCCCCCCGAGGTGGGGCGGGAGGTCCAGAGACCCAGTACTTC
NA 14 once TRBJ1-2 TRBV7-2 CASSLNRQGYGYTF TGTGCCAGCAGTTTGAATCGGCAGGGCTATGGCTACACCTTC
NA 13 NA TRBJ1-1 TRBV18 CASSAGRDTEAFF TGTGCCAGCTCAGCGGGACGGGACACTGAAGCTTTCTTT
NA 16 NA TRBJ2-5 TRBV15 CATSSGSLGGQETQYF TGTGCCACCAGCAGTGGCTCGTTGGGCGGGCAAGAGACCCAGTACTTC
NA 15 NA TRBJ1-1 TRBV10-3 CAISESQGRVTEAFF TGTGCCATCAGTGAGTCGCAGGGCAGGGTCACTGAAGCTTTCTTT
NA 14 once TRBJ2-7 TRBV2 CASRGRQTSYEQYF TGTGCCAGCAGGGGGCGACAAACCTCCTACGAGCAGTACTTC
TRBD1 17 NA TRBJ1-4 TRBV10-3 CAISETDRGTTNEKLFF TGTGCCATCAGTGAAACCGACAGGGGAACAACTAATGAAAAACTGTTTTTT
TRBD1 15 NA TRBJ1-4 TRBV5-6 CASSWTGTGPEKLFF TGTGCCAGCAGCTGGACCGGGACAGGGCCCGAAAAACTGTTTTTT
TRBD2 18 NA TRBJ2-3 TRBV18 CASSPTLSAGGTTDTQYF TGTGCCAGCTCACCGACCCTCTCAGCGGGGGGAACCACAGATACGCAGTATTTT
NA 15 NA TRBJ2-1 TRBV5-1 CASSLTGQSYNEQFF TGCGCCAGCAGCTTGACCGGACAGTCCTACAATGAGCAGTTCTTC
TRBD2 15 NA TRBJ2-5 TRBV7-8 CASSLIAGSQETQYF TGTGCCAGCAGCTTAATAGCGGGCTCCCAAGAGACCCAGTACTTC
NA 17 NA TRBJ1-4 TRBV4-3 CASSQDYRGTTNEKLFF TGCGCCAGCAGCCAAGATTATAGGGGGACAACGAATGAAAAACTGTTTTTT
TRBD1 12 NA TRBJ2-7 TRBV3-1/TRBV3-2 CASSKDRGEQYF TGTGCCAGCAGCAAGGACAGGGGAGAGCAGTACTTC